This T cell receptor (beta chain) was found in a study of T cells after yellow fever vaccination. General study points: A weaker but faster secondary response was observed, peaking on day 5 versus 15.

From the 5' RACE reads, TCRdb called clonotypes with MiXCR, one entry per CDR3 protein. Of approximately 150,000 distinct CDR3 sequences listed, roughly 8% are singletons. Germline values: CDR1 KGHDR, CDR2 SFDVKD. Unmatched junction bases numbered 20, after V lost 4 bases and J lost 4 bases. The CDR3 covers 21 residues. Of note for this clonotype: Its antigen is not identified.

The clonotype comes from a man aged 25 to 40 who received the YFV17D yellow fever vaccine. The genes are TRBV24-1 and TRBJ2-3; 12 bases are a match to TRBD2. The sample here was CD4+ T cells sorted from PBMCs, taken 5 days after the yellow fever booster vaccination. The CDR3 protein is CATSDRTGVISSGRAADTQYF. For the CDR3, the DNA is TGTGCCACCAGTGACCGGACAGGGGTGATTTCTAGCGGGAGGGCAGCAGATACGCAGTATTTT.